The 18 T cell receptor beta chains below were found in one sample sequenced in a study of control samples from healthy donors and cancer patients. Assay: immunoSEQ multiplex PCR; the TCRdb copy retains only in-frame clones and omits some. The sample has 150,000 to 180,000 clones; roughly 94% are singletons. The sequencing input was blood. Every receptor here comes from a man aged 35 to 55 in good health.

The gene calls are TRBV2 and TRBJ1-1; 8 bases are shared with TRBD1. The V gene's germline CDR1 is SNHLY and CDR2 FYNNEI. V shed 6 bases, J shed 10 bases, and the junction held 10 bases outside the gene matches. The CDR3 is 13 residues long. CDR3 loop: CASRVDRVEGAFF. CDR3 sequence (DNA): TGTGCCAGCAGGGTGGACAGGGTGGAGGGAGCTTTCTTT.

The J gene is TRBJ1-5, the V gene TRBV5-6; D is perhaps TRBD1 (5 bases). Trimming removed 4 bases from V and 3 bases from J, with 14 bases in between. The CDR3 has 15 amino acids. From germline, CDR1 is SGHDT and CDR2 YYEEEE. Written as DNA, the CDR3 is TGTGCCAGCAGCCGGGGGGGTTATTTCAATCAGCCCCAGCATTTT. Protein product: CASSRGGYFNQPQHF.

In this sample, this clone turned up once. The V call is TRBV13, the J call TRBJ1-1; 11 bases match TRBD1. The CDR3 loop spans 14 amino acids. Germline values: CDR1 PRHDT, CDR2 FYEKMQ (reference sequence). Losses at the gene ends were 5 bases for V and 4 bases for J; bases not matched to a gene: 3. CDR3 coding DNA: TGTGCCAGCAGCCGGGACAGGGGGAGCACTGAAGCTTTCTTT. Residues: CASSRDRGSTEAFF.

This chain uses TRBV27 with TRBJ1-1; D call uncertain. Germline V gene sequence: CDR1 MNHEY, CDR2 SMNVEV (reference sequence). V was shortened by 6 bases and J by 3 bases, with 17 bases between the two germline ends. The CDR3 totals 15 residues. The CDR3 bases are TGTGCCAGCAGGAGACACCATGCAAAGGACACTGAAGCTTTCTTT. Translation: CASRRHHAKDTEAFF.

This clone was observed a single time. The chain uses TRBV7-2 and TRBJ1-4; a weak D match, TRBD1 (5 bases). The germline V and J ends were trimmed by 2 bases and 4 bases, with 11 bases remaining between them. Germline CDR1 SGHTA, CDR2 FQGNSA. This CDR3 region has 15 residues. The CDR3 region has the DNA TGTGCCAGCAGCTTAACAAGGGGCCTTAATGAAAAACTGTTTTTT. This translates into CASSLTRGLNEKLFF. Based on the CDR3 plus reference TRBV7-2 and TRBJ1-4, the full variable domain is GAGVSQSPSNKVTEKGKDVELRCDPISGHTALYWYRQSLGQGLEFLIYFQGNSAPDKSGLPSDRFSAERTGGSVSTLTIQRTQQEDSAVYLCASSLTRGLNEKLFFGSGTQLSVL.

The chain employs TRBV27 and TRBJ1-6; a possible D gene is TRBD1 (6 bases). CDR1 and CDR2 from the germline V gene are MNHEY and SMNVEV (reference sequence). The CDR3 runs to 14 residues. The V end lost 2 bases, the J end lost 7 bases, and 9 bases lay between the germline ends. CDR3 amino acids: CASSLRGDNSPLHF. In DNA form, the CDR3 reads TGTGCCAGCAGTTTAAGGGGGGACAATTCACCCCTCCACTTT.

As for this clone: Other DNA sequences in this specimen translate into the identical CDR3. CDR3 DNA: TGCGCCAGCAGCTTGGCGGGGGGGCGGACTGAAGCTTTCTTT. This encodes CASSLAGGRTEAFF. The V and J genes are TRBV5-1 and TRBJ1-1; tentative D call: TRBD1 (6 bases). The CDR3 sequence is 14 residues long. Looked up from germline, CDR1 is SGHRS and CDR2 is YFSETQ. Trimming left V 0 bases short and J 5 bases short, with 11 bases between.

The gene calls are TRBV5-1 and TRBJ2-1, with D possibly matching TRBD1 (6 bases). The CDR3 is 14 amino acids. Germline CDR1 reads SGHRS; CDR2 reads YFSETQ. V dropped 4 bases and J dropped 12 bases, with 20 bases sitting between them. The CDR3, as DNA: TGCGCCAGCAGCGAAATATCAGGGGCCGTAGGGCAGTTCTTC. Its protein is CASSEISGAVGQFF.

The rearrangement uses TRBV7-2 and TRBJ2-7; D might be TRBD1 or TRBD2, each matching 5 bases. The CDR3 consists of 15 residues. Trimming left V 5 bases short and J 0 bases short, with 14 bases between. Looked up from germline, CDR1 is SGHTA and CDR2 is FQGNSA. The CDR3 nucleotides read TGTGCCAGCAGCGGAGTGGGGGTTCTCTCCTACGAGCAGTACTTC. Translation: CASSGVGVLSYEQYF. The full variable domain, with the rest looked up from reference TRBV7-2 and TRBJ2-7, is GAGVSQSPSNKVTEKGKDVELRCDPISGHTALYWYRQSLGQGLEFLIYFQGNSAPDKSGLPSDRFSAERTGGSVSTLTIQRTQQEDSAVYLCASSGVGVLSYEQYFGPGTRLTVT.

The chain has TRBV5-1 and TRBJ1-2, with D maybe TRBD1 (6 bases). The germline CDR1 and CDR2 sequences are SGHRS and YFSETQ. This CDR3 contains 14 residues. V lost 2 bases and J 4 bases, leaving 12 bases between the germline ends. The DNA of the CDR3 is TGCGCCAGCAGCTTTTCGGACAGCTCCTATGGCTACACCTTC. It translates to CASSFSDSSYGYTF.

This clone was seen only once. The chain carries TRBV5-1 and TRBJ2-1, with D perhaps matching TRBD2 (6 bases). Per germline, CDR1 SGHRS and CDR2 YFSETQ. The CDR3 totals 14 residues. V was clipped by 8 bases and J by 4 bases, with 16 bases between them. The CDR3 loop is CASTTGLQYNEQFF. Written as DNA, the CDR3 is TGCGCCAGTACCACGGGACTGCAATACAATGAGCAGTTCTTC. Filled out from reference TRBV5-1 and TRBJ2-1, the complete variable domain reads KAGVTQTPRYLIKTRGQQVTLSCSPISGHRSVSWYQQTPGQGLQFLFEYFSETQRNKGNFPGRFSGRQFSNSRSEMNVSTLELGDSALYLCASTTGLQYNEQFFGPGTRLTVL.

This chain joins TRBV20-1 and TRBJ2-7, with D perhaps given as TRBD1 or TRBD2 (6 bases each). V shed 3 bases and J shed 6 bases, with 18 bases lying between them. CDR3 length: 14 amino acids. The germline V gene encodes CDR1 DFQATT and CDR2 SNEGSKA (reference sequence). In DNA form, the CDR3 reads TGCAGTGCTAGTGGACTGAGAGGGGGAGGCGAGCAGTACTTC. Translated, it gives CSASGLRGGGEQYF.

This sequence joins TRBV7-9 and TRBJ2-3; D is uncertain. V was shortened by 4 bases and J by 2 bases, with 16 bases between the two germline ends. This CDR3 is built from 16 residues. The germline CDR1 and CDR2 sequences are SEHNR and FQNEAQ (reference sequence). CDR3 DNA sequence: TGTGCCAGCAGCTCCGCCGAGAGGAGTATCACAGATACGCAGTATTTT. Translating gives CASSSAERSITDTQYF.

In DNA form, the CDR3 reads TGTGCCACCAGTGAGGGGCAGGGGGGTGGCTACACCTTC. Translated, it gives CATSEGQGGGYTF. This chain uses TRBV24-1 with TRBJ1-2; 7 nucleotides match TRBD1. Germline trimming cut 4 bases from V and 7 bases from J; bases unmatched to any gene: 5. The CDR3 covers 13 residues. Germline V gene sequence: CDR1 KGHDR, CDR2 SFDVKD.

The chain joins TRBV4-3 to TRBJ2-1, with unresolved D. The CDR3 runs 13 residues. Germline CDR1 and CDR2: LGHNA and YSLEER. Trimming left V 0 bases short and J 8 bases short, with 8 bases between. CDR3 bases: TGCGCCAGCAGCCAAGAGAGGCAGGATGAGCAGTTCTTC. Translated: CASSQERQDEQFF.

This chain joins TRBV14 and TRBJ1-6; D might be TRBD1 (5 bases). The germline V and J ends were trimmed by 4 bases and 9 bases, with 10 bases remaining between them. This CDR3 region has 13 residues. The germline CDR1 and CDR2 sequences are SGHDN and FVKESK. The CDR3 bases are TGTGCCAGCAGCCTACTCAGGGTTTCACCCCTCCACTTT. It codes for CASSLLRVSPLHF. The variable domain in full, completed from reference TRBV14 and TRBJ1-6, reads EAGVTQFPSHSVIEKGQTVTLRCDPISGHDNLYWYRRVMGKEIKFLLHFVKESKQDESGMPNNRFLAERTGGTYSTLKVQPAELEDSGVYFCASSLLRVSPLHFGNGTRLTVT.

This chain links TRBV29-1 with TRBJ1-1, with 9 positions matching TRBD1. In germline, CDR1 is SQVTM, CDR2 ANQGSEA. Trimming removed 6 bases from V and 1 base from J; junction bases left unmatched: 3. There are 13 residues in the CDR3. The CDR3 DNA sequence: TGCAGCGTCGGGACAGGGCAGAACACTGAAGCTTTCTTT. Protein product: CSVGTGQNTEAFF.

On this clone itself: Other DNA sequences in this sample translate to the same CDR3. This chain links TRBV27 with TRBJ1-5, with D tentatively TRBD1 (5 bases). V shed 3 bases and J shed 3 bases, with 6 bases lying between them. In germline, CDR1 is MNHEY, CDR2 SMNVEV (reference sequence). The CDR3 runs 13 residues. CDR3: CASSLGVNQPQHF. In nucleotides, the CDR3 is TGTGCCAGCAGTTTGGGGGTCAATCAGCCCCAGCATTTT.